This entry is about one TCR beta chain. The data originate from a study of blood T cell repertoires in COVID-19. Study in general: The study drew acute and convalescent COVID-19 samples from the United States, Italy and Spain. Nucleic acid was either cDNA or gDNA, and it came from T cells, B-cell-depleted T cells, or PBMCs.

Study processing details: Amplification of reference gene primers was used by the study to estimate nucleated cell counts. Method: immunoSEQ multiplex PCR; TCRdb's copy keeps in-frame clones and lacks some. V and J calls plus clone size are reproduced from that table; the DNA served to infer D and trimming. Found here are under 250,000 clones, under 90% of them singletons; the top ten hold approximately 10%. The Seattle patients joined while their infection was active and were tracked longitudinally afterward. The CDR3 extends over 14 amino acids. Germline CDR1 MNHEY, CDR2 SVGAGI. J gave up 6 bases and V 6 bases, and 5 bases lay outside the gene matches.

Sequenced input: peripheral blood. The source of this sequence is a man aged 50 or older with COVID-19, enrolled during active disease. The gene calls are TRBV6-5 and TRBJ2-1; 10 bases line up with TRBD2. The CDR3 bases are TGTGCCAGCAGCCTGGGACTAGCGATCAATGAGCAGTTCTTC. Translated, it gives CASSLGLAINEQFF.